Included here is one TCR beta chain sequence, with context. No antigen is known for it. The data belong to a study of response to subunit inactivated influenza vaccine. Germline-derived CDR1 and CDR2 are MNHNS and SASEGT. CDR3 length: 13 residues. The V and J ends lost 8 bases and 4 bases, in that order; junction bases with no gene match: 3. Study-level results: Authors proposed each seasonal influenza vaccination draws in few new T cells.

From the RT-PCR reads, TCRdb called clonotypes with MiXCR, one entry per CDR3 protein. In the table there are approximately 500,000 distinct CDR3 sequences, approximately 13% of which are singletons. The receptor comes from a man aged 45-60 years who received an inactivated influenza vaccine. The sample consisted of PBMCs from blood, taken roughly 46 days after vaccination. V and J are TRBV6-1 and TRBJ2-1; TRBD2 matches 9 bases. The CDR3 region has the DNA TGTGCCAGCGGACTAGCGCCTTACAATGAGCAGTTCTTC. The encoded protein is CASGLAPYNEQFF.